This T cell receptor (beta chain) came from a study of response to subunit inactivated influenza vaccine. General observations from the study: The authors put forward the suggestion that each seasonal influenza vaccination may bring in only a limited number of new T cells.

Germline V CDR1 and CDR2: KGHSH, LQKENI. V dropped 0 bases and J dropped 2 bases, with 8 bases sitting between them. CDR3 length equals 16 residues. This clonotype was seen ten or more times. The antigen is unknown. TCRdb fed the RT-PCR reads into MiXCR, producing one record per CDR3 protein. The sample shows approximately 500,000 distinct CDR3 sequences, roughly 13% of them seen only once. This rearrangement joins TRBV18 to TRBJ2-6; maybe TRBD1 (5 bases). The origin of this receptor is a man aged 45 to 65 who received an inactivated influenza vaccine. Here the sequenced sample was PBMCs from blood, taken 35 to 45 days after vaccination. The CDR3: CASSPPPGPGANVLTF. The DNA of the CDR3 is TGTGCCAGCTCACCACCTCCAGGGCCTGGGGCCAACGTCCTGACTTTC.